This TCR beta chain was sequenced for a study of blood T cell repertoires in COVID-19. Overall study: Acute and convalescent COVID-19 samples came from the United States, Italy and Spain. PBMCs, B-cell-depleted T cells, or T cells provided the cDNA or gDNA that made up the material.

Trimming pared 4 bases from V and 1 base from J, leaving 8 bases between. From germline, CDR1 is MDHEN and CDR2 SYDVKM. The CDR3 is 13 amino acids. Sequenced by immunoSEQ multiplex PCR; TCRdb stores in-frame clones only, minus some. The data contain under 200,000 clones, 90% of them singletons. The receptor was derived from a man aged 50 to 60 with acute or convalescent COVID-19. Input material: peripheral blood. This sequence joins TRBV28 and TRBJ2-7; tentative D call: TRBD2 (5 bases). The CDR3 is CASSSGSSYEQYV. DNA for the CDR3: TGTGCCAGCAGTTCGGGGAGTTCCTACGAGCAGTACGTC.